The rows below give T cell receptor beta chains drawn from one sample of a study of T cell responses to AZD1222 COVID-19 vaccine. Sequencing used immunoSEQ multiplex PCR; TCRdb keeps in-frame clones, though not all of them. The sample contains 130,000 or so clones, 90% to 95% of which appear only once. The sequences come from peripheral blood, collected on day 0 of MenACWY control vaccination. The receptor source for this set is an adult in good health. Each CDR3 is given with its conserved first and last residue. The D gene is left open where the match is weak. A clone size is listed for some rows: how often the clone was seen (once, few, many), or a class if it is expanded.

TRBV4-3	13	TRBJ1-1	.	.	CASGEQLNTEAFF	TGCGCCTCCGGGGAACAGTTGAACACTGAAGCTTTCTTT
TRBV4-3	15	TRBJ1-5	.	.	CASSQDLGADQPQHF	TGCGCCAGCAGCCAAGATCTTGGGGCCGATCAGCCCCAGCATTTT
TRBV25-1	17	TRBJ2-2	.	TRBD1	CASSELGTGAYTGELFF	TGTGCCAGCAGTGAATTAGGGACAGGAGCCTACACCGGGGAGCTGTTTTTT
TRBV12-3/TRBV12-4	11	TRBJ1-1	.	.	CASGTGYEAFF	TGTGCCAGCGGAACAGGGTACGAAGCTTTCTTT
TRBV7-8	14	TRBJ2-2	.	.	CACRTTTNTGELFF	TGTGCCTGCCGGACCACCACGAACACCGGGGAGCTGTTTTTT
TRBV27	13	TRBJ1-1	.	.	CASSSRDLTEAFF	TGTGCCAGCAGTAGCAGGGATCTCACTGAAGCTTTCTTT
TRBV12-3/TRBV12-4	11	TRBJ1-2	.	TRBD1	CASSDRGGYTF	TGTGCCAGCAGTGACAGGGGAGGCTACACCTTC
TRBV2	15	TRBJ2-7	.	.	CASSLGTAEMGEQYF	TGTGCCAGCAGCTTGGGGACCGCGGAGATGGGCGAGCAGTACTTC
TRBV10-2	14	TRBJ1-1	.	.	CASRPGIQGTEAFF	TGCGCCAGCAGACCCGGGATCCAAGGCACTGAAGCTTTCTTT
TRBV28	15	TRBJ1-1	.	.	CASVQGLLGNTEAFF	TGTGCCAGCGTTCAGGGCCTACTAGGGAACACTGAAGCTTTCTTT
TRBV7-9	13	TRBJ1-1	.	.	CASSLWGNTEAFF	TGTGCCAGCAGCTTATGGGGGAACACTGAAGCTTTCTTT
TRBV5-5	14	TRBJ1-5	.	.	CASSSGLWDQPQHF	TGTGCCAGCAGCTCGGGCCTGTGGGATCAGCCCCAGCATTTT
TRBV5-6	16	TRBJ1-1	.	.	CASSLIFQGEDTEAFF	TGTGCCAGCAGCTTGATCTTCCAGGGAGAGGACACTGAAGCTTTCTTT
TRBV5-1	16	TRBJ2-2	.	.	CASSLEGNANTGELFF	TGCGCCAGCAGCTTGGAGGGCAACGCGAACACCGGGGAGCTGTTTTTT
TRBV5-1	14	TRBJ1-2	.	TRBD1	CASSSGTENYGYTF	TGCGCCAGCAGTTCCGGGACAGAAAACTATGGCTACACCTTC
TRBV19	14	TRBJ1-2	.	.	CASALSEANYGYTF	TGTGCCAGCGCCCTGAGCGAAGCGAACTATGGCTACACCTTC
TRBV18	14	TRBJ2-7	once	TRBD1	CASSGTGYSYEQYF	TGTGCCAGCTCAGGGACAGGATACTCCTACGAGCAGTACTTC
TRBV28	15	TRBJ2-7	.	TRBD1	CASSAGGSPSYEQYF	TGTGCCAGCAGTGCAGGGGGATCCCCAAGCTACGAGCAGTACTTC
TRBV10-3	14	TRBJ1-1	.	.	CAISESAARAEAFF	TGTGCCATCAGTGAGTCCGCAGCAAGGGCTGAAGCTTTCTTT
TRBV7-6	19	TRBJ2-2	many	TRBD2	CASSASAGGGVINTGELFF	TGTGCCAGCAGCGCAAGCGCGGGAGGGGGAGTTATTAACACCGGGGAGCTGTTTTTT
TRBV27	13	TRBJ1-2	.	.	CASSFGGAYGYTF	TGTGCCAGCAGTTTTGGAGGGGCCTATGGCTACACCTTC
TRBV7-2	15	TRBJ2-1	.	TRBD2	CASSQTGGSYNEQFF	TGTGCCAGCAGCCAAACGGGGGGGTCCTACAATGAGCAGTTCTTC
TRBV18	15	TRBJ1-1	.	TRBD1	CASSPKDRRNTEAFF	TGTGCCAGCTCACCAAAGGACAGGCGGAACACTGAAGCTTTCTTT
TRBV7-2	16	TRBJ1-5	.	TRBD1	CASSTDRGEGNQPQHF	TGTGCCAGCAGCACGGACAGGGGGGAGGGCAATCAGCCCCAGCATTTT
TRBV2	13	TRBJ2-3	few	.	CAGSSVLTDTQYF	TGTGCCGGCTCATCAGTTTTGACAGATACGCAGTATTTT